This T cell receptor beta chain was found in a study of T cell responses to AZD1222 COVID-19 vaccine. Study-level points and caveats: Targets within unmutated variant regions were reportedly found for nearly half of spike-specific TCRs. Across the whole spike, CD4 TCRs peaked at regions 160-218 and 743-854. The breadth and depth of Spike-specific TCRs increased once two AZD1222 doses had been given.

This CDR3 has 15 residues. The J segment lost 9 bases and the V segment lost 5 bases, leaving 11 bases of the junction unmatched. Germline-derived CDR1 and CDR2 are KGHSH and LQKENI. Clones were read by immunoSEQ multiplex PCR, and TCRdb kept only the in-frame ones, dropping some. The table lists 60,000 to 75,000 clones, about 87% of them singletons. The sample holds one count of this clone. Its antigen is unknown. The sample in question was peripheral blood, obtained on day 0 of AZD1222 vaccination. The clonotype was recovered from an adult in good health. The chain joins TRBV18 to TRBJ2-1, with 9 nucleotides matching TRBD2. The chain's CDR3 is CASSTPRGGAGEQFF. The CDR3 coding sequence is TGTGCCAGCTCAACCCCGCGCGGGGGGGCCGGTGAGCAGTTCTTC.